This TCR beta chain was identified during a study of T cells after yellow fever vaccination. Study at large: Fractions of limited cellularity were prepared by means of SMART-Seq v4 Ultra Low Input.

Study findings and constraints: Once the booster was given, most primary-vaccination clones reappeared, at approximately 97% for CD4 and over 75% for CD8. Within FACS-sorted repertoires, abundant clonotypes contaminating from the bulk population could be present.

By 5'RACE template switching, TCR cDNA was produced, with a universal primer site and UMIs added in the process. Each CDR3 protein is one row after TCRdb ran MiXCR on the 5' RACE reads. The sample consists of over 200,000 distinct CDR3 sequences, roughly 6.2% of them appearing once. V was pared by 3 bases and J by 7 bases, with 9 bases between. The CDR3 covers 12 residues. Germline V lookup: CDR1 SGHTA, CDR2 FQGNSA. This clonotype showed up just a few times. Its antigen is currently unknown. The clonotype originates from a man younger than 40 who received the YFV17D yellow fever vaccine. V and J are TRBV7-2 and TRBJ2-5; tentative D call: TRBD2 (6 bases). The sequences come from CD4+ T cells sorted from PBMCs, collected on the day of the yellow fever booster vaccination. Here the CDR3 DNA reads TGTGCCAGCAGCTTGGGGACTTGGACCCAGTACTTC. Its protein is CASSLGTWTQYF.